Listed here are 6 T cell receptor beta chains from one sample, sequenced in a study of blood T cell repertoires in COVID-19 (TCRdb year 2020). Library generation was performed with the immunoSEQ multiplex PCR assay. TCRdb mirrors the immuneACCESS table, restricted to in-frame sequences. Some clones are absent from its copies; in checked studies, under half trace to an unresolved V gene, and the reason for the others is unknown. The sample table records around 160,000 clones; about 82% of these occur just once. Roughly 3% of the sample belongs to the ten largest clones. The sample was peripheral blood. The receptors were sampled from a woman in her forties with active or convalescent COVID-19.

This chain uses TRBV10-1 with TRBJ2-2; no reliable D call. Per germline, CDR1 WNHNN and CDR2 SYGVQD (reference sequence). CDR3 size: 12 residues. The ends were cut back, 4 bases at V and 6 bases at J, with 6 bases in the middle. The CDR3 region has the DNA TGCGCCAGCAGTGTAGCAGCCGGGGAGCTGTTTTTT. As protein: CASSVAAGELFF.

V and J are TRBV28 and TRBJ2-5; tentative D call: TRBD2 (6 bases). This CDR3 region has 13 residues. The V end was cut by 6 bases, the J end by 3 bases, with 11 bases between. The germline gives CDR1 MDHEN, CDR2 SYDVKM. CDR3 in amino acids: CASRGGEEETQYF. DNA of the CDR3: TGTGCCAGCAGGGGGGGAGAGGAAGAGACCCAGTACTTC.

V and J are TRBV9 and TRBJ2-1; a weak D match, TRBD2 (6 bases). Trimming cost V 5 bases and J 2 bases, with 14 bases left between them. Per germline, CDR1 SGDLS and CDR2 YYNGEE. This CDR3 has 15 residues. CDR3 in DNA: TGTGCCAGCAGTGCAATGGGGGGAGCCTACAATGAGCAGTTCTTC. It encodes CASSAMGGAYNEQFF.

The sample holds a few counts of this clone. This chain links TRBV12-5 with TRBJ2-7; 10 bases fit TRBD1. The germline V gene has CDR1 LGHNT and CDR2 FRNRAP. V gave up 1 base and J gave up 5 bases; unmatched junction bases: 8. The length of the CDR3 is 16 residues. CDR3 nucleotide sequence: TGTGCTAGTGGTTTGGACCACCGGGACAGGGGCGACGAGCAGTACTTC. Its protein is CASGLDHRDRGDEQYF. Full variable domain (outside the CDR3, taken from reference TRBV12-5 and TRBJ2-7): DARVTQTPRHKVTEMGQEVTMRCQPILGHNTVFWYRQTMMQGLELLAYFRNRAPLDDSGMPKDRFSAEMPDATLATLKIQPSEPRDSAVYFCASGLDHRDRGDEQYFGPGTRLTVT.

The chain recombines TRBV29-1 with TRBJ1-2; a weak D match, TRBD1 (5 bases). Germline CDR1 reads SQVTM; CDR2 reads ANQGSEA. This CDR3 is 12 amino acids long. Trimming pared 4 bases from V and 7 bases from J, leaving 13 bases between. The CDR3: CSVGGQGGGYTF. As DNA, the CDR3 is TGCAGCGTTGGAGGCCAGGGAGGTGGCTACACCTTC.

V usage is TRBV14 and J usage is TRBJ2-2, with D possibly matching TRBD1 (6 bases). Germline V gives CDR1 SGHDN, CDR2 FVKESK. The length of the CDR3 is 15 residues. Trimming took 6 bases from V and 5 from J, leaving 16 bases between them. CDR3 nucleotide sequence: TGTGCCAGCAGTCGAAACAGGGCTCTAACCGGGGAGCTGTTTTTT. Translating gives CASSRNRALTGELFF.